The entry below gives a single T cell receptor beta chain sequence along with its context. The antigen remains undetermined. Measured with immunoSEQ multiplex PCR; TCRdb has only the in-frame clones, and not every one. The table has around 240,000 clones, almost 90% seen once. The record originates from a study of cytomegalovirus exposure and HLA in healthy donors. Study context: The roughly 110 validation repertoires used the same platform as the roughly 670 first-cohort repertoires, a later analysis reported.

In germline, CDR1 is MGHRA, CDR2 YSYEKL. The V end lost 3 bases, the J end lost 1 base, and 16 bases lay between the germline ends. This CDR3 is built from 18 residues. Overall study results and limits: It was reported that the classifier diagnosed cytomegalovirus status with high specificity and sensitivity in both the original and validation cohorts. Among TCR beta chains, those listed as cytomegalovirus-associated numbered fewer than 200.

The source of this sequence is a woman aged 18-29 years in good health and CMV-seronegative. The sample comprised PBMCs. V gene TRBV4-1 combines with J gene TRBJ2-6, with a possible D match to TRBD1 (6 bases). CDR3 nucleotide sequence: TGCGCCAGCAGCCACCTTATGACAGGCCCGTCTGGGGCCAACGTCCTGACTTTC. Its protein is CASSHLMTGPSGANVLTF.